The 23 T cell receptor beta chains presented below share a single source sample, sequenced in a study of blood T cell repertoires in COVID-19. TCRdb's copy holds only in-frame clones and misses some; the assay was immunoSEQ multiplex PCR. The repertoire includes about half a million clones, approximately 92% of them detected once, and approximately 0.9% sits in the top ten. Input material: peripheral blood. These receptors all come from a man aged 18 to 30 with COVID-19, enrolled during active disease.

A note on this clone: At one end, the junction sequence differs from germline, possibly due to a read error. V is TRBV5-4 and J is TRBJ2-1, with TRBD1 as a possible D gene (5 bases). The CDR3 is made up of 11 amino acids. CDR1 and CDR2 (germline): SGHNT, YYREEE (reference sequence). Written as DNA, the CDR3 is TGTGCCAGCAGCTTGGAGGCAGGGCCCGTCTTC. It is translated as CASSLEAGPVF.

V and J are TRBV4-1 and TRBJ1-4; maybe TRBD1 (5 bases). V was pared by 3 bases and J by 0 bases, with 8 bases between. Germline V gene lookup returns CDR1 MGHRA and CDR2 YSYEKL. CDR3 length: 15 amino acids. CDR3 loop: CASSQTVATNEKLFF. In DNA form, the CDR3 reads TGCGCCAGCAGCCAGACAGTCGCAACTAATGAAAAACTGTTTTTT.

The rearrangement joins TRBV5-5 to TRBJ2-7; unclear D gene. The CDR3 is made up of 13 amino acids. The germline V and J ends were trimmed by 4 bases and 2 bases, with 10 bases remaining between them. From germline, CDR1 is SGHKS and CDR2 YYEKEE (reference sequence). CDR3 coding DNA: TGTGCCAGCAGCCCAACAGTTACCTACGAGCAGTACTTC. Translating it yields CASSPTVTYEQYF.

V is TRBV7-9 and J is TRBJ1-2; tentative D call: TRBD1 (6 bases). Germline-derived CDR1 and CDR2 are SEHNR and FQNEAQ (reference sequence). The CDR3 covers 16 residues. The V gene lost 0 bases and the J gene lost 7 bases, with 18 bases spanning the gap. The CDR3 region is CASSLAGGGERTGYTF. The DNA for the CDR3 is TGTGCCAGCAGCTTAGCCGGCGGGGGCGAACGTACTGGCTACACCTTC. The full variable domain, its missing parts supplied by reference TRBV7-9 and TRBJ1-2, is DTGVSQNPRHKITKRGQNVTFRCDPISEHNRLYWYRQTLGQGPEFLTYFQNEAQLEKSRLLSDRFSAERPKGSFSTLEIQRTEQGDSAMYLCASSLAGGGERTGYTFGSGTRLTVV.

The genes are TRBV19 and TRBJ2-1; TRBD2 is a possible D gene (5 bases). Per the germline V gene, CDR1 is LNHDA and CDR2 is SQIVND (reference sequence). The CDR3 has 15 residues. Trimming pared 5 bases from V and 4 bases from J, leaving 15 bases between. CDR3 nucleotide sequence: TGTGCCAGTAGTCCCGCGGGCGTCGGTTACAATGAGCAGTTCTTC. Translating gives CASSPAGVGYNEQFF. Together with reference TRBV19 and TRBJ2-1, the CDR3 gives the full variable domain: DGGITQSPKYLFRKEGQNVTLSCEQNLNHDAMYWYRQDPGQGLRLIYYSQIVNDFQKGDIAEGYSVSREKKESFPLTVTSAQKNPTAFYLCASSPAGVGYNEQFFGPGTRLTVL.

The J gene is TRBJ2-3, the V gene TRBV18; no clear D gene. V lost 5 bases, J lost 5 bases, and 11 bases lay in between. This CDR3 has 13 residues. CDR1 and CDR2 from the germline V gene are KGHSH and LQKENI. This chain's CDR3 is CASSASTGDTQYF. The CDR3 coding sequence is TGTGCCAGCTCAGCCTCCACTGGAGATACGCAGTATTTT. The full variable domain, with the rest looked up from reference TRBV18 and TRBJ2-3, is NAGVMQNPRHLVRRRGQEARLRCSPMKGHSHVYWYRQLPEEGLKFMVYLQKENIIDESGMPKERFSAEFPKEGPSILRIQQVVRGDSAAYFCASSASTGDTQYFGPGTRLTVL.

This chain uses TRBV7-8 with TRBJ2-3, with TRBD2 matching over 7 bases. The CDR3 is 15 amino acids. V shed 5 bases and J 4 bases; nucleotides not matched to a gene: 9. CDR1 is SGHVS, CDR2 FQNEAQ, per germline. CDR3 in DNA: TGTGCCAGCAGCCTGTTTAGCGGGTCGGCAGATACGCAGTATTTT. It encodes CASSLFSGSADTQYF.

This chain connects TRBV21-1 to TRBJ2-6; the table's D gene call, TRBD1, was not cross checked with the DNA. TRBV21-1 is annotated as a pseudogene. The CDR3 is 17 amino acids. The CDR3 sequence: CASSKGDRRAGANVLTF. The CDR3 DNA sequence: TGTGCCAGCAGCAAAGGGGACAGGAGAGCTGGGGCCAACGTCCTGACTTTC.

This chain uses TRBV9 with TRBJ2-3; D remains unclear. Between the trimmed V and J ends, which lost 3 bases and 0 bases, there was a span of 5 bases. Germline loops: CDR1 SGDLS, CDR2 YYNGEE. The CDR3 sequence is 13 residues long. This CDR3 reads CASSDQSTDTQYF. The CDR3 region has the DNA TGTGCCAGCAGCGACCAGAGCACAGATACGCAGTATTTT.

The chain recombines TRBV5-1 with TRBJ2-2, with D tentatively TRBD1 (5 bases). The germline V gene has CDR1 SGHRS and CDR2 YFSETQ. Trimming took 0 bases from V and 1 from J, leaving 10 bases between them. This CDR3 has 16 residues. The CDR3 DNA sequence: TGCGCCAGCAGCTTGGAAGGGGCAGGGAACACCGGGGAGCTGTTTTTT. This sequence encodes CASSLEGAGNTGELFF.

The V gene is TRBV10-1, the J gene TRBJ2-5; no reliable D call. This CDR3 is built from 16 residues. The V gene lost 0 bases and the J gene lost 0 bases, with 11 bases spanning the gap. Germline values: CDR1 WNHNN, CDR2 SYGVQD (reference sequence). This CDR3 reads CASSESSLLDQETQYF. The DNA of the CDR3 is TGCGCCAGCAGTGAGTCGTCTTTGCTAGACCAAGAGACCCAGTACTTC.

The rearrangement joins TRBV11-2 to TRBJ1-2; tentatively, D is TRBD1 (6 bases). The V gene lost 4 bases and the J gene lost 4 bases, with 22 bases spanning the gap. The CDR3 spans 17 residues. CDR1 and CDR2 (germline): SGHAT, FQNNGV. CDR3 bases: TGTGCCAGCAGCTCTAAGACTATACAGGGTTGGGGCTATGGCTACACCTTC. It translates to CASSSKTIQGWGYGYTF.

This chain connects TRBV7-2 to TRBJ2-4; D perhaps matches TRBD2 (6 bases). This CDR3 has 14 residues. Germline V gene lookup returns CDR1 SGHTA and CDR2 FQGNSA. V was shortened by 1 base and J by 4 bases, with 8 bases between the two germline ends. In DNA form, the CDR3 reads TGTGCCAGCAGCTTAGGGGGGAGGAAAAACATTCAGTACTTC. Translation gives CASSLGGRKNIQYF.

The V and J genes are TRBV5-4 and TRBJ2-1, with D uncertain. In germline, CDR1 is SGHNT, CDR2 YYREEE (reference sequence). The CDR3 runs 16 residues. V was cut by 0 bases and J by 3 bases, with 13 bases left in between. CDR3 bases: TGTGCCAGCAGCTTGGATCGCGGCAGAGACTACAATGAGCAGTTCTTC. It specifies CASSLDRGRDYNEQFF.

The chain uses TRBV5-1 and TRBJ2-1; D perhaps matches TRBD1 (7 bases). V lost 5 bases and J 9 bases, leaving 21 bases between the germline ends. There are 15 residues in the CDR3. The V gene's germline CDR1 is SGHRS and CDR2 YFSETQ. CDR3 protein: CASRLTSSAGGEQFF. The CDR3 bases are TGCGCCAGCAGATTGACTAGTTCGGCAGGGGGTGAGCAGTTCTTC. Full variable domain (remainder filled in from reference TRBV5-1 and TRBJ2-1): KAGVTQTPRYLIKTRGQQVTLSCSPISGHRSVSWYQQTPGQGLQFLFEYFSETQRNKGNFPGRFSGRQFSNSRSEMNVSTLELGDSALYLCASRLTSSAGGEQFFGPGTRLTVL.

The rearrangement joins TRBV4-1 to TRBJ2-7, with a weak D call TRBD1 (6 bases). Germline V CDR1 and CDR2: MGHRA, YSYEKL. The length of the CDR3 is 13 residues. Trimming shortened V by 6 bases and J by 0 bases, and 9 bases separated the two germline ends. CDR3 sequence: CASRGQSSYEQYF. The CDR3, as DNA: TGCGCCAGCAGGGGACAAAGCTCCTACGAGCAGTACTTC.

This rearrangement joins TRBV11-2 to TRBJ1-4; weak D call: TRBD1 (6 bases). V gave up 3 bases and J gave up 8 bases, with 13 bases separating them. Germline loops: CDR1 SGHAT, CDR2 FQNNGV. This CDR3 comprises 14 residues. This CDR3 reads CASSFGQPAEKLFF. The CDR3 DNA reads as TGTGCCAGCAGCTTCGGACAGCCGGCGGAAAAACTGTTTTTT.

This chain links TRBV5-4 with TRBJ2-5; 10 nucleotides agree with TRBD1. After removal of 4 bases from V and 4 bases from J, the junction contained 10 bases not matched to a gene. CDR1 SGHNT and CDR2 YYREEE come from the germline V gene (reference sequence). This CDR3 has 16 amino acids. The CDR3 DNA reads TGTGCCAGCAGCAGTTTCGGGGACAGGGGTGGAGAGACCCAGTACTTC. Amino acid sequence: CASSSFGDRGGETQYF.

The chain carries TRBV2 and TRBJ1-6; possible D gene TRBD1, 6 bases. The V end lost 1 base, the J end lost 1 base, and 8 bases lay between the germline ends. The CDR3 is made up of 16 amino acids. CDR1 and CDR2 from the germline V gene are SNHLY and FYNNEI. The CDR3 DNA sequence: TGTGCCAGCAGTGAAGACAGGGATTCCTATAATTCACCCCTCCACTTT. It codes for CASSEDRDSYNSPLHF.

A few counts support this clone. A junction boundary mismatches the germline segment, possibly from a read error. J is TRBJ1-2 and V is TRBV12-3 or TRBV12-4, with D hard to call. The CDR3 consists of 11 residues. The CDR3 spells CASSLEWRTFF. CDR3 bases: TGTGCCAGCAGTTTAGAGTGGCGGACTTTCTTC.

The gene calls are TRBV10-2 and TRBJ1-1; D unresolved. The CDR3 length is 12 residues. The ends were cut back, 7 bases at V and 2 bases at J, with 8 bases in the middle. CDR1 WSHSY and CDR2 SAAADI come from the germline V gene. The DNA of the CDR3 is TGCGCCAGCAAAGCATTAAACACTGAAGCTTTCTTT. The encoded protein is CASKALNTEAFF.

The rearrangement links TRBV9 to TRBJ1-2, with no clear D. Germline V CDR1 and CDR2: SGDLS, YYNGEE. The CDR3 consists of 15 residues. Trimming shortened V by 2 bases and J by 1 base, and 12 bases separated the two germline ends. The CDR3 is CASSVGQLDNYGYTF. The CDR3 DNA reads TGTGCCAGCAGCGTTGGGCAGCTTGATAACTATGGCTACACCTTC.

The rearrangement joins TRBV19 to TRBJ2-7; 10 nucleotides line up with TRBD2. The V and J ends lost 0 bases and 8 bases, in that order; junction bases with no gene match: 10. Per germline, CDR1 LNHDA and CDR2 SQIVND (reference sequence). The CDR3 covers 16 residues. In DNA form, the CDR3 reads TGTGCCAGTAGTATAGACCCTAGCGGGGGCCTCCTGAAGCAGTACTTC. This sequence encodes CASSIDPSGGLLKQYF. Full variable domain (remainder filled in from reference TRBV19 and TRBJ2-7): DGGITQSPKYLFRKEGQNVTLSCEQNLNHDAMYWYRQDPGQGLRLIYYSQIVNDFQKGDIAEGYSVSREKKESFPLTVTSAQKNPTAFYLCASSIDPSGGLLKQYFGPGTRLTVT.